This T cell receptor beta chain was sequenced in a study of shared clonotypes between healthy human individuals. Study details: A couple of women and a few men aged 18 to 49 made up the donors. Study observations and caveats: Non-shared clonotypes had lower generation probabilities than those shared by all four donors.

Germline lookup yields CDR1 MNHNS and CDR2 SASEGT. V trimming: 3 bases; J trimming: 7 bases; junction bases outside the gene matches: 10. The length of the CDR3 is 15 residues. Deep-level running was used for the assay. The table came from immunoSEQ multiplex PCR; TCRdb's copy has only in-frame clones and leaves some out. This sample carries 2 million to 2.5 million clones, 95% of them seen once, and the ten largest clones take 0.1% to 0.15%. On this clone: Its antigen remains unknown.

This TCR came from a man aged 18-30 years in good health. Sequencing was done on a sample of naive CD4+ T cells sorted from blood. As for subset: CD45RA+ positively selected. The chain uses TRBV6-1 and TRBJ2-5; 8 positions agree with TRBD1. The CDR3 protein is CASSESQGAVWTQYF. The CDR3 region has the DNA TGTGCCAGCAGTGAGTCCCAGGGGGCCGTCTGGACCCAGTACTTC.